This is a list of T cell receptor beta chains from one sample in a study of regulatory T cells in long-lasting Graves disease. TCRdb analysed the multiplex PCR reads with MiXCR anew, one entry per CDR3 protein. Here the sample spans roughly 360,000 distinct CDR3 sequences, approximately 23% being singletons. This specimen consisted of peripheral blood mononuclear cells (PBMCs), obtained when the disease was refractory, from a patient treated with antithyroid drugs. Every receptor here comes from a middle-aged woman with Graves disease. Each CDR3 is given with its conserved first and last residue. D genes are given only for firm matches. Clone size is not always given. Where it is, it says once, few, many or a class for expanded clones.

clone_size,d_call,v_call,j_call,cdr3_aa,cdr3_nt
once,NA,TRBV12-3/TRBV12-4,TRBJ2-1,CASRTRGGYNEQFF,TGTGCCAGCAGGACCAGGGGAGGGTACAATGAGCAGTTCTTC
few,TRBD1,TRBV12-3/TRBV12-4,TRBJ2-4,CASSPTGPAKNIQYF,TGTGCCAGCAGTCCGACAGGGCCGGCCAAAAACATTCAGTACTTC
few,NA,TRBV10-3,TRBJ2-2,CAIRGVPGRNTTGELFF,TGTGCCATCAGGGGGGTCCCGGGACGTAACACCACCGGGGAGCTGTTTTTT
NA,NA,TRBV28,TRBJ1-3,CASSFRGVGNTIYF,TGTGCCAGCAGTTTCCGAGGGGTCGGAAACACCATATATTTT
once,NA,TRBV5-5,TRBJ1-2,CATGLGGFDYGHTF,TGTGCCACCGGCCTGGGGGGTTTCGACTATGGCCACACCTTC
NA,NA,TRBV5-5,TRBJ1-1,CASSSPSGASNTEAFF,TGTGCCAGCAGCTCCCCCTCAGGGGCATCTAACACTGAAGCTTTCTTT
many,NA,TRBV28,TRBJ2-7,CASGRGYEQYF,TGTGCCAGTGGTCGGGGCTACGAGCAGTACTTC
NA,TRBD1,TRBV19,TRBJ2-4,CASIRTGENIQYF,TGTGCCAGTATCAGGACAGGGGAAAACATTCAGTACTTC
NA,TRBD2,TRBV20-1,TRBJ2-7,CSVPGGLDYEQYF,TGCAGTGTTCCGGGAGGCTTAGACTACGAGCAGTACTTC
many,NA,TRBV6-1,TRBJ1-2,CAARTGPYGYTF,TGTGCCGCACGGACGGGCCCCTATGGCTACACCTTC
few,TRBD2,TRBV12-5,TRBJ2-2,CASGLTTSGRSGELFF,TGTGCTAGTGGTTTGACGACTAGCGGGAGAAGCGGGGAGCTGTTTTTT
NA,TRBD1,TRBV6-2/TRBV6-3,TRBJ2-2,CASRENRGNTGELFF,TGTGCCAGCAGGGAAAACAGGGGAAACACCGGGGAGCTGTTTTTT
NA,NA,TRBV6-1,TRBJ1-5,CASRGRTTVQPQHF,TGTGCCAGCAGGGGGAGGACCACTGTGCAGCCCCAGCATTTT
few,NA,TRBV20-1,TRBJ2-2,CSARDGGTGELFF,TGCAGTGCTAGAGACGGGGGCACCGGGGAGCTGTTTTTT
NA,NA,TRBV20-1,TRBJ1-3,CSAKGWGSGNTIYF,TGCAGTGCCAAAGGGTGGGGGTCTGGAAACACCATATATTTT
many,NA,TRBV11-2,TRBJ1-1,CASSLGLRAMNTEAFF,TGTGCCAGCAGCTTAGGTCTCAGGGCAATGAACACTGAAGCTTTCTTT
many,TRBD1,TRBV6-5,TRBJ2-7,CASSFGGQNYEQYF,TGTGCCAGCAGTTTTGGGGGACAGAACTACGAGCAGTACTTC
NA,NA,TRBV20-1,TRBJ1-5,CSATDGEGNQPQHF,TGCAGTGCTACGGACGGGGAAGGGAATCAGCCCCAGCATTTT
NA,NA,TRBV4-1,TRBJ1-1,CASSQIGVGEAFF,TGCGCCAGCAGCCAGATAGGGGTAGGTGAAGCTTTCTTT
many,TRBD2,TRBV28,TRBJ2-5,CASSSGLAGKKETQYF,TGTGCCAGCAGTTCCGGACTAGCGGGAAAGAAAGAGACCCAGTACTTC
NA,TRBD2,TRBV6-1,TRBJ2-7,CASSEARGGEQYF,TGTGCCAGCAGTGAAGCGCGGGGGGGCGAGCAGTACTTC
NA,NA,TRBV3-1,TRBJ1-5,CASSQVLGGPQHF,TGTGCCAGCAGCCAAGTCTTGGGGGGGCCCCAGCATTTT
NA,NA,TRBV29-1,TRBJ2-5,CSVLLAGGTQYF,TGCAGCGTTTTATTAGCAGGAGGGACCCAGTACTTC
many,NA,TRBV12-3/TRBV12-4,TRBJ1-4,CASSPGTLGAEKLFF,TGTGCCAGCAGCCCCGGGACTTTAGGGGCTGAAAAACTGTTTTTT
NA,TRBD1,TRBV2,TRBJ1-5,CASSEHRGNGNQPQHF,TGTGCCAGCAGTGAACACAGGGGGAACGGCAATCAGCCCCAGCATTTT
many,TRBD2,TRBV6-2/TRBV6-3,TRBJ2-7,CASSVRLARNEQYF,TGTGCCAGCAGTGTCCGACTAGCGCGCAACGAGCAGTACTTC
NA,NA,TRBV15,TRBJ2-2,CATSKKSNTGELFF,TGTGCCACCAGCAAAAAGTCGAACACCGGGGAGCTGTTTTTT
once,NA,TRBV28,TRBJ1-2,CASSHSTNYGYTF,TGTGCCAGCAGCCACAGCACTAACTATGGCTACACCTTC
few,NA,TRBV19,TRBJ2-6,CASSMGAANVLTF,TGTGCCAGTAGTATGGGAGCGGCCAACGTCCTGACTTTC
NA,TRBD1,TRBV4-1,TRBJ2-2,CASSSTVDRAGGELFF,TGCGCCAGCAGCTCAACGGTGGACAGGGCTGGCGGGGAGCTGTTTTTT
many,NA,TRBV6-1,TRBJ2-2,CASSTTSGIYGELFF,TGTGCCAGCAGTACCACCAGTGGCATTTACGGGGAGCTGTTTTTT
NA,TRBD1,TRBV27,TRBJ2-7,CASSDRVGYEQYF,TGTGCCAGCAGTGACAGGGTGGGTTACGAGCAGTACTTC
many,TRBD2,TRBV2,TRBJ2-1,CASSESRGGEQFF,TGTGCCAGCAGTGAGTCGCGGGGGGGTGAGCAGTTCTTC
NA,NA,TRBV7-2,TRBJ1-2,CASSLVSGLHGYTF,TGTGCCAGCAGCTTAGTCTCAGGGCTGCATGGCTACACCTTC
NA,NA,TRBV5-5,TRBJ1-4,CASSTQALNEKLFF,TGTGCCAGCAGCACCCAGGCCCTTAATGAAAAACTGTTTTTT
many,NA,TRBV11-2,TRBJ2-7,CASGRRDVSYEQYF,TGTGCCAGCGGGCGGCGGGACGTTTCCTACGAGCAGTACTTC
NA,NA,TRBV12-3/TRBV12-4,TRBJ2-7,CASSFGLSGYEQYF,TGTGCCAGCAGTTTTGGTCTTAGCGGTTACGAGCAGTACTTC
many,NA,TRBV27,TRBJ2-7,CASIGTSTYEQYF,TGTGCCAGCATTGGGACATCGACCTACGAGCAGTACTTC
many,NA,TRBV12-3/TRBV12-4,TRBJ2-7,CASLDNGSFYEQYF,TGTGCCAGCTTGGATAACGGCAGCTTCTACGAGCAGTACTTC
many,TRBD1,TRBV7-8,TRBJ1-5,CASSLANRGLGQPQHF,TGTGCCAGCAGCTTAGCGAACAGGGGGCTAGGTCAGCCCCAGCATTTT
NA,TRBD1,TRBV19,TRBJ2-2,CASSSAPKKQGGTGELFF,TGTGCCAGCAGCTCTGCGCCAAAAAAACAGGGGGGAACCGGGGAGCTGTTTTTT
few,NA,TRBV29-1,TRBJ1-4,CSVKYQINEKLFF,TGCAGCGTTAAATACCAGATTAATGAAAAACTGTTTTTT
few,NA,TRBV2,TRBJ2-2,CASSTHGQLNTGELFF,TGTGCCAGCAGTACCCATGGACAGCTCAACACCGGGGAGCTGTTTTTT
many,NA,TRBV28,TRBJ2-4,CASSLSPGPKNIQYF,TGTGCCAGCAGTTTATCTCCGGGACCTAAAAACATTCAGTACTTC
NA,NA,TRBV2,TRBJ2-1,CASSQPKGLPVSYNEQFF,TGTGCCAGCAGTCAGCCCAAAGGACTCCCAGTGTCCTACAATGAGCAGTTCTTC
NA,TRBD2,TRBV2,TRBJ2-1,CASSEAAPGLAASYNEQFF,TGTGCCAGCAGTGAAGCTGCGCCGGGACTAGCTGCTTCCTACAATGAGCAGTTCTTC
many,NA,TRBV28,TRBJ2-5,CASSWGLQETQYF,TGTGCCAGCAGTTGGGGGCTACAAGAGACCCAGTACTTC
NA,NA,TRBV19,TRBJ1-5,CASSIETEYSNQPQHF,TGTGCCAGTAGTATAGAGACAGAATATAGCAATCAGCCCCAGCATTTT
NA,TRBD2,TRBV20-1,TRBJ2-2,CSADGTSGIGTGELFF,TGCAGTGCTGATGGCACTAGCGGGATTGGAACCGGGGAGCTGTTTTTT
NA,NA,TRBV2,TRBJ2-2,CASSGGRDTGELFF,TGTGCCAGCAGTGGGGGCCGGGACACCGGGGAGCTGTTTTTT
NA,TRBD2,TRBV20-1,TRBJ2-7,CSGIAGARGYEQYF,TGCAGTGGTATAGCGGGAGCCCGTGGGTACGAGCAGTACTTC
once,TRBD1,TRBV4-1,TRBJ1-1,CASSQGQGRLNTEAFF,TGCGCCAGCAGCCAGGGACAGGGCCGGTTGAACACTGAAGCTTTCTTT
few,TRBD2,TRBV20-1,TRBJ2-2,CSARRRELESGELFF,TGCAGTGCTAGACGGCGGGAGCTAGAGTCCGGGGAGCTGTTTTTT
NA,NA,TRBV7-8,TRBJ2-7,CASSLVTSHEQYF,TGTGCCAGCAGCTTAGTAACTAGCCACGAGCAGTACTTC
few,NA,TRBV14,TRBJ2-5,CASSQVRLSEIQETQYF,TGTGCCAGCAGCCAAGTACGACTATCGGAGATACAAGAGACCCAGTACTTC
many,NA,TRBV15,TRBJ2-5,CATSRDRGGGIETQYF,TGTGCCACCAGCAGAGATCGGGGCGGAGGGATAGAGACCCAGTACTTC
many,NA,TRBV6-1,TRBJ1-5,CASKMDRDHNQPQHF,TGTGCCAGCAAAATGGACAGAGATCACAATCAGCCCCAGCATTTT
NA,NA,TRBV12-3/TRBV12-4,TRBJ1-1,CASSFRGRGSEAFF,TGTGCCAGCAGTTTCCGGGGGCGAGGATCTGAAGCTTTCTTT